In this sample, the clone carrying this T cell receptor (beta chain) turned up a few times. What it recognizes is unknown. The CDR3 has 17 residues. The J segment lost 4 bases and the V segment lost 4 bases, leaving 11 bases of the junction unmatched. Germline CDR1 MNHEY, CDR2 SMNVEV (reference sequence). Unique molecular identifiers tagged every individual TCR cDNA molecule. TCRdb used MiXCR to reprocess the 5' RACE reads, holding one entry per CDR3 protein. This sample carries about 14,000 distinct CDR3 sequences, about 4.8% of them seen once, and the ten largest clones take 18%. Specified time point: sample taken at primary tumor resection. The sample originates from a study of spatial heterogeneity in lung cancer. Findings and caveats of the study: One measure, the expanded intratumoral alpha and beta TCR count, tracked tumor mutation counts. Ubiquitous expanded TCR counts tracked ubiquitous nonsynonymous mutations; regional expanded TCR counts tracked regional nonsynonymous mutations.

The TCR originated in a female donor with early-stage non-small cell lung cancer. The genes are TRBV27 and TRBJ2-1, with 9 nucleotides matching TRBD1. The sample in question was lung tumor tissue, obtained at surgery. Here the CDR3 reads CASSSRPGQGLYNEQFF. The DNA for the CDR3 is TGTGCCAGCAGTTCTCGTCCGGGACAGGGATTATACAATGAGCAGTTCTTC.